A selection of T cell receptor beta chains follows, all from one sample in a study of blood T cell repertoires in COVID-19. Clones were sequenced by immunoSEQ multiplex PCR, and TCRdb holds only the in-frame ones, with some missing. The repertoire has about 150,000 clones, around four fifths of them found once; the top ten carry roughly 8%. The sequenced sample was PBMCs or T cells enriched from blood (not recorded which). The receptors shown here come from a woman aged 50 to 65 who had recovered from COVID-19. The CDR3 runs from the conserved cysteine through the conserved F or W. A D gene is named only where the DNA matches it firmly. Size is omitted from some rows. Given values are once, few, many or a class for expanded clones.

cdr3_nt: TGTGCCAGCAGCTTAGTTTGGACAGGAAGCACAGATACGCAGTATTTT
cdr3_aa: CASSLVWTGSTDTQYF
v_call: TRBV7-9
j_call: TRBJ2-3
d_call: TRBD1
clone_size: many

cdr3_nt: TGTGCCAGCAGCCAAGGGACACAGGGCGGGCAAGAGACCCAGTACTTC
cdr3_aa: CASSQGTQGGQETQYF
v_call: TRBV4-2
j_call: TRBJ2-5
d_call: -
clone_size: few

cdr3_nt: TGTGCCATCAGTATACTAGCGGGAGGGACAGATACGCAGTATTTT
cdr3_aa: CAISILAGGTDTQYF
v_call: TRBV10-3
j_call: TRBJ2-3
d_call: TRBD2
clone_size: -

cdr3_nt: TGCAGTGCTAGTCGGTCCACAGATACGCAGTATTTT
cdr3_aa: CSASRSTDTQYF
v_call: TRBV20-1
j_call: TRBJ2-3
d_call: -
clone_size: -

cdr3_nt: TGTGCCAGCAGTGAAAGAAGGGACAGCTATAGCAATCAGCCCCAGCATTTT
cdr3_aa: CASSERRDSYSNQPQHF
v_call: TRBV6-1
j_call: TRBJ1-5
d_call: TRBD1
clone_size: -

cdr3_nt: TGTGCCAGCAGCCCCACCGGGCAGGGGGCGTATGGCTACACCTTC
cdr3_aa: CASSPTGQGAYGYTF
v_call: TRBV11-3
j_call: TRBJ1-2
d_call: TRBD1
clone_size: -

cdr3_nt: TGTGCCAGCAGTCAAGACATGACAGAGAAGAACTCCTACGAGCAGTACTTC
cdr3_aa: CASSQDMTEKNSYEQYF
v_call: TRBV6-2/TRBV6-3
j_call: TRBJ2-7
d_call: -
clone_size: few

cdr3_nt: TGCGCCAGCAGCCAAAGGGGGGGGACTCCTCTTTACGAGCAGTACTTC
cdr3_aa: CASSQRGGTPLYEQYF
v_call: TRBV4-1
j_call: TRBJ2-7
d_call: -
clone_size: -

cdr3_nt: TGTGCCAGCTCACCAACTGCACGGAGAGGAAGCACAGATACGCAGTATTTT
cdr3_aa: CASSPTARRGSTDTQYF
v_call: TRBV18
j_call: TRBJ2-3
d_call: -
clone_size: -

cdr3_nt: TGCGCCAGCACCCTTCGGACAGGATACAATGAGCAGTTCTTC
cdr3_aa: CASTLRTGYNEQFF
v_call: TRBV5-1
j_call: TRBJ2-1
d_call: TRBD1
clone_size: -

cdr3_nt: TGTGCCAGCAGCCAAGATGCGGGCTATGAGCAGTTCTTC
cdr3_aa: CASSQDAGYEQFF
v_call: TRBV3-1/TRBV3-2
j_call: TRBJ2-1
d_call: -
clone_size: -

cdr3_nt: TGTGCCAGCAGTTCCGGTTTCGTCCGCGAGCAGTACTTC
cdr3_aa: CASSSGFVREQYF
v_call: TRBV6-2/TRBV6-3
j_call: TRBJ2-7
d_call: -
clone_size: -

cdr3_nt: TGTGCCAGCAGCGTAGGACGGCCCGGGGGGGACACTGAAGCTTTCTTT
cdr3_aa: CASSVGRPGGDTEAFF
v_call: TRBV9
j_call: TRBJ1-1
d_call: -
clone_size: -

cdr3_nt: TGTGCCAGCAGCTTACTATTAGCGGACTCCTACAATGAGCAGTTCTTC
cdr3_aa: CASSLLLADSYNEQFF
v_call: TRBV4-2
j_call: TRBJ2-1
d_call: -
clone_size: -

cdr3_nt: TGTGCCAGCTCAACAAACAATCAGCCCCAGCATTTT
cdr3_aa: CASSTNNQPQHF
v_call: TRBV18
j_call: TRBJ1-5
d_call: -
clone_size: -

cdr3_nt: TGTGCCAGCAGCCAAGTAGGGGGCGAGAACACCATATATTTT
cdr3_aa: CASSQVGGENTIYF
v_call: TRBV3-1/TRBV3-2
j_call: TRBJ1-3
d_call: TRBD1
clone_size: -

cdr3_nt: TGCGCCAGCAGCTTGTTCACAGGGGGCGCGTCCGGGGAGCTGTTTTTT
cdr3_aa: CASSLFTGGASGELFF
v_call: TRBV5-1
j_call: TRBJ2-2
d_call: TRBD1
clone_size: -

cdr3_nt: TGTGCCAGCAGCGGACAAGCGAACACTGAAGCTTTCTTT
cdr3_aa: CASSGQANTEAFF
v_call: TRBV9
j_call: TRBJ1-1
d_call: -
clone_size: -

cdr3_nt: TGCACCAGCAGCCAGGCTAGCGGGGCACGGGGGGATGAGCAGTTCTTC
cdr3_aa: CTSSQASGARGDEQFF
v_call: TRBV1
j_call: TRBJ2-1
d_call: -
clone_size: -

cdr3_nt: TGTGCCAGCAGCGGAGGACAGGGATTTCCCTACGAGCAGTACTTC
cdr3_aa: CASSGGQGFPYEQYF
v_call: TRBV9
j_call: TRBJ2-7
d_call: TRBD1
clone_size: -

cdr3_nt: TGTGCCAGCAGCTTAGTTCGAGCGGGAGACTTTGAGTTCTTC
cdr3_aa: CASSLVRAGDFEFF
v_call: TRBV7-8
j_call: TRBJ2-1
d_call: TRBD2
clone_size: -

cdr3_nt: TGTGCCAGTAGCTGGACAGATAATCAGCCCCAGCATTTT
cdr3_aa: CASSWTDNQPQHF
v_call: TRBV19
j_call: TRBJ1-5
d_call: -
clone_size: -

cdr3_nt: TGTGCCAGCAGTTCCCTACAGGGGCTCCACGAGCAGTACTTC
cdr3_aa: CASSSLQGLHEQYF
v_call: TRBV7-9
j_call: TRBJ2-7
d_call: TRBD1
clone_size: -

cdr3_nt: TGTGCCAGCAGCCCCCGACAGGGCCACGAGCAGTACTTC
cdr3_aa: CASSPRQGHEQYF
v_call: TRBV11-1
j_call: TRBJ2-7
d_call: TRBD1
clone_size: -

cdr3_nt: TGCGCCAGCAGCCAAGACCGAGCGGGGACGCAGTATTTT
cdr3_aa: CASSQDRAGTQYF
v_call: TRBV4-3
j_call: TRBJ2-3
d_call: TRBD2
clone_size: -

cdr3_nt: TGTGCCAGCAGCTGGGGGACAGTTGATGGAAACACCATATATTTT
cdr3_aa: CASSWGTVDGNTIYF
v_call: TRBV11-1
j_call: TRBJ1-3
d_call: TRBD1
clone_size: -

cdr3_nt: TGTGCCAGTAGTACGGGACTAGCGGGGAGCGATGAGCAGTTCTTC
cdr3_aa: CASSTGLAGSDEQFF
v_call: TRBV19
j_call: TRBJ2-1
d_call: TRBD2
clone_size: -

cdr3_nt: TGTGCCAGTAGTACCCTGGACAGCTATGGCTACACCTTC
cdr3_aa: CASSTLDSYGYTF
v_call: TRBV19
j_call: TRBJ1-2
d_call: -
clone_size: -

cdr3_nt: TGTGCCAGCAGCCCCCCCCGCGAGCAGTACTTC
cdr3_aa: CASSPPREQYF
v_call: TRBV9
j_call: TRBJ2-7
d_call: -
clone_size: -

cdr3_nt: TGTGCCAGCAGCTCCTCCGGGACTAGCAGTTCCCTCCCCCATGAGCAGTACTTC
cdr3_aa: CASSSSGTSSSLPHEQYF
v_call: TRBV7-2
j_call: TRBJ2-7
d_call: TRBD2
clone_size: -

cdr3_nt: TGTGCCAGCAGCCCCAGGGGATATAATGAAAAACTGTTTTTT
cdr3_aa: CASSPRGYNEKLFF
v_call: TRBV6-5
j_call: TRBJ1-4
d_call: -
clone_size: -

cdr3_nt: TGTGCCAGCAGTGAGTTTAGTAATCAGCCCCAGCATTTT
cdr3_aa: CASSEFSNQPQHF
v_call: TRBV2
j_call: TRBJ1-5
d_call: -
clone_size: -

cdr3_nt: TGTGCCAGCAGCCCCAGAGACAGGGTAAACACCGGGGAGCTGTTTTTT
cdr3_aa: CASSPRDRVNTGELFF
v_call: TRBV5-8
j_call: TRBJ2-2
d_call: TRBD1
clone_size: -

cdr3_nt: TGCGCCAGCAGCTTCACAGGGACCTACGAGCAGTACTTC
cdr3_aa: CASSFTGTYEQYF
v_call: TRBV5-1
j_call: TRBJ2-7
d_call: -
clone_size: -

cdr3_nt: TGTGCCAGCAGTTTCAGGGTCCCTCAGCCCCAGCATTTT
cdr3_aa: CASSFRVPQPQHF
v_call: TRBV2
j_call: TRBJ1-5
d_call: -
clone_size: -

cdr3_nt: TGTGCCACCAGTGACCATAGCAATCAGCCCCAGCATTTT
cdr3_aa: CATSDHSNQPQHF
v_call: TRBV24-1
j_call: TRBJ1-5
d_call: -
clone_size: -

cdr3_nt: TGTGCCAGCAGCTCCCTTCCCTTCGAGGCCGAGCAGTACTTC
cdr3_aa: CASSSLPFEAEQYF
v_call: TRBV6-2/TRBV6-3
j_call: TRBJ2-7
d_call: -
clone_size: once

cdr3_nt: TGTGCCAGCAGTTATGGGACAGGGGCGGAAAAACTGTTTTTT
cdr3_aa: CASSYGTGAEKLFF
v_call: TRBV6-5
j_call: TRBJ1-4
d_call: TRBD1
clone_size: -

cdr3_nt: TGTGCCAGCACCTTAAAAGGAGGCGGCTACACCTTC
cdr3_aa: CASTLKGGGYTF
v_call: TRBV7-9
j_call: TRBJ1-2
d_call: -
clone_size: -

cdr3_nt: TGTGCCAGCAGGGAGACAACTAATGAAAAACTGTTTTTT
cdr3_aa: CASRETTNEKLFF
v_call: TRBV7-9
j_call: TRBJ1-4
d_call: -
clone_size: -